This TCR beta chain was captured in a study of cytomegalovirus exposure and HLA in healthy donors. Looking at the study overall: The platform used for the roughly 130 validation repertoires matched that of the roughly 700 first-cohort repertoires, a later analysis reported.

Germline-derived CDR1 and CDR2 are MNHNY and SVGAGI (reference sequence). V lost 1 base and J lost 4; bases outside the gene matches: 7. The CDR3 spans 16 residues. On this clone: Its antigen is not known.

The repertoire was sequenced with immunoSEQ multiplex PCR; TCRdb's copy has only in-frame clones and lacks some. The table shows around 190,000 clones, with 85% occurring only once. Study-level points and caveats: Reported results showed that the classifier diagnosed cytomegalovirus status with high specificity and sensitivity. According to a later analysis, TCR clusters from the first cohort tended to co-occur in the 90 to 150 validation repertoires. Researchers catalogued some 160 TCR beta chains as cytomegalovirus-associated.

Material: PBMCs. This TCR was recovered from a man aged 18-30 years in good health and CMV-seropositive. The V gene is TRBV6-6, the J gene TRBJ1-2; 9 bases fit TRBD1. CDR3 sequence (DNA): TGTGCCAGCAGTTACTTCTCACAGGGGGCGGGCTATGGCTACACCTTC. This encodes CASSYFSQGAGYGYTF.